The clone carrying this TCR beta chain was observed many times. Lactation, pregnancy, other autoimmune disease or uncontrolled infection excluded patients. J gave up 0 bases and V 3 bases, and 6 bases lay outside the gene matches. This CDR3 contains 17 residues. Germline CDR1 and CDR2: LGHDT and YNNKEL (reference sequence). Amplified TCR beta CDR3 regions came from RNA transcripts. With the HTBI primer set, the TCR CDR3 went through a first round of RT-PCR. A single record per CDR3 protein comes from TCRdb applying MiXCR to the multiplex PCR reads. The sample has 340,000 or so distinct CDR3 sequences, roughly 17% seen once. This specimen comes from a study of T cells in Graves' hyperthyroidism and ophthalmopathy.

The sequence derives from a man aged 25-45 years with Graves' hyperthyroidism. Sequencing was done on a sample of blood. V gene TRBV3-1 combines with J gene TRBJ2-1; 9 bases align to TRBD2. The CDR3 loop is CASSQYSSGTSYNEQFF. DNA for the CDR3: TGTGCCAGCAGCCAGTATTCTAGCGGGACCTCCTACAATGAGCAGTTCTTC.